A single sample gave rise to the 29 T cell receptor beta chains below, sequenced in a study of CD8+ T cells in alopecia areata. Extracted from the samples, RNA was reverse transcribed into cDNA to serve as the sequencing template. The assay was immunoSEQ multiplex PCR, and TCRdb's table has in-frame clones only and misses some. The sample lists some 120,000 clones; about 51% were seen once. The sample was NKG2D-low CD8+ T cells sorted from blood. The origin of the receptors is a human donor with alopecia areata.

The genes are TRBV7-9 and TRBJ2-2; D uncertain. Trimming took 6 bases from V and 5 from J, leaving 4 bases between them. CDR1 is SEHNR and CDR2 is FQNEAQ in the germline V gene (reference sequence). The CDR3 contains 11 residues. CDR3 nucleotide sequence: TGTGCCAGCAGTCAGACCGGGGAGCTGTTTTTT. It encodes CASSQTGELFF. The full variable domain, rest sourced from reference TRBV7-9 and TRBJ2-2, is DTGVSQNPRHKITKRGQNVTFRCDPISEHNRLYWYRQTLGQGPEFLTYFQNEAQLEKSRLLSDRFSAERPKGSFSTLEIQRTEQGDSAMYLCASSQTGELFFGEGSRLTVL.

The V call is TRBV15, the J call TRBJ1-6; 7 nucleotides line up with TRBD1. CDR1 is LNHNV and CDR2 is YYDKDF in the germline V gene (reference sequence). The CDR3 extends over 16 amino acids. V trimming: 2 bases; J trimming: 8 bases; junction bases outside the gene matches: 9. The CDR3 loop reads CATSRSGTAAYSPLHF. DNA for the CDR3: TGTGCCACCAGCAGATCCGGGACAGCGGCTTATTCACCCCTCCACTTT.

The chain links TRBV29-1 to TRBJ2-7; no clear D gene. This CDR3 comprises 15 residues. Trimming removed 3 bases from V and 0 bases from J, with 15 bases in between. Germline CDR1 is SQVTM and CDR2 is ANQGSEA. The CDR3 coding sequence is TGCAGCGTTGAGTTCATAACAGAAAGCTCCTACGAGCAGTACTTC. It is translated as CSVEFITESSYEQYF.

This clone was recorded a few times. This chain links TRBV20-1 with TRBJ2-5; D gene uncertain. There are 11 residues in the CDR3. V lost 3 bases and J 5 bases, leaving 7 bases between the germline ends. Germline V gives CDR1 DFQATT, CDR2 SNEGSKA (reference sequence). The CDR3 sequence: CSARLGETQYF. CDR3 nucleotides: TGCAGTGCTAGGTTGGGGGAGACCCAGTACTTC.

The chain recombines TRBV29-1 with TRBJ2-7; D is unclear. Trimming stripped 3 bases from V and 0 bases from J, with 9 bases between. The CDR3 sequence is 13 residues long. Germline CDR1 SQVTM, CDR2 ANQGSEA. CDR3 coding DNA: TGCAGCGTTGAGGCGGTTAGCTCCTACGAGCAGTACTTC. It is translated as CSVEAVSSYEQYF.

The V gene is TRBV7-9, the J gene TRBJ2-5, with 8 bases fitting TRBD2. Looked up from germline, CDR1 is SEHNR and CDR2 is FQNEAQ (reference sequence). V was pared by 5 bases and J by 4 bases, with 12 bases of the junction left unmatched. This CDR3 is 16 amino acids long. The CDR3 spells CASSGETSEAIETQYF. CDR3 nucleotide sequence: TGTGCCAGCAGCGGCGAGACTAGCGAGGCGATAGAGACCCAGTACTTC.

The CDR3, as DNA: TGTGCCAGCAGCGTAGAGGGGACACGTGAGACCCAGTACTTC. It encodes CASSVEGTRETQYF. The chain carries TRBV9 and TRBJ2-5, with TRBD1 as a possible D gene (6 bases). Germline V gene lookup returns CDR1 SGDLS and CDR2 YYNGEE. The CDR3 extends over 14 amino acids. Trimming removed 0 bases from V and 5 bases from J, with 11 bases in between.

The DNA of the CDR3 is TGTGCCTGGAGTATAGGGCATGGCTACACCTTC. Translated: CAWSIGHGYTF. The chain employs TRBV30 and TRBJ1-2; no firm D call. V was pared by 2 bases and J by 6 bases, with 7 bases between. Germline V lookup: CDR1 GTSNPN, CDR2 SVGIG (reference sequence). The CDR3 runs 11 residues.

V usage is TRBV30 and J usage is TRBJ2-5; either TRBD1 or TRBD2 may fit D (5 bases each). Germline V CDR1 and CDR2: GTSNPN, SVGIG (reference sequence). With 5 bases removed from V and 2 bases from J, the gap between germline ends came to 12 bases. The CDR3 consists of 13 residues. The CDR3 DNA reads as TGTGCCTGGGGGGGACGGCTGCAAGAGACCCAGTACTTC. It is translated as CAWGGRLQETQYF.

As for this clone: This sample includes further DNA sequences coding for the same CDR3. The rearrangement joins TRBV29-1 to TRBJ2-7, with TRBD1 matching over 7 bases. Germline CDR1 SQVTM, CDR2 ANQGSEA. The CDR3 sequence is 12 residues long. V shed 4 bases and J 1 base; nucleotides not matched to a gene: 1. The CDR3 is CSVAGQSYEQYF. In nucleotides, the CDR3 is TGCAGCGTTGCGGGACAGTCCTACGAGCAGTACTTC.

The chain couples TRBV27 to TRBJ2-7, with 8 bases lining up with TRBD2. The V gene end was trimmed by 4 bases and the J gene end by 4 bases; junction bases not matched to a gene: 9. Germline V gene data show CDR1 as MNHEY and CDR2 as SMNVEV (reference sequence). The CDR3 consists of 15 residues. The CDR3 is CASSSRLAQKYEQYF. Written as DNA, the CDR3 is TGTGCCAGCAGTTCCCGACTAGCGCAAAAATACGAGCAGTACTTC.

The chain has TRBV6-6 and TRBJ2-1, with D possibly TRBD2 on 5 matching bases. Germline CDR1 reads MNHNY; CDR2 reads SVGAGI (reference sequence). CDR3 length: 12 amino acids. V gave up 7 bases and J gave up 8 bases, with 12 bases separating them. The CDR3 DNA reads as TGTGCCAGCATCTCGGCCGGGGATGAGCAGTTCTTC. It is translated as CASISAGDEQFF.

Only a few counts were recorded for this clone. The rearrangement joins TRBV29-1 to TRBJ1-2; the D is unclear. Germline V gene sequence: CDR1 SQVTM, CDR2 ANQGSEA. The CDR3 loop spans 13 amino acids. V lost 6 bases to trimming and J lost 4 bases, with 15 bases between them. The chain's CDR3 is CSVEFSLSYGYTF. The CDR3 region has the DNA TGCAGCGTCGAGTTCAGCCTTTCCTATGGCTACACCTTC.

The chain recombines TRBV29-1 with TRBJ2-2; D perhaps matches TRBD1 (6 bases). The CDR3 runs to 14 residues. CDR1 and CDR2 (germline): SQVTM, ANQGSEA. V lost 6 bases and J 6 bases, leaving 17 bases between the germline ends. For the CDR3, the DNA is TGCAGCGTCCAATCAGGACAGAATCCCGGGGAGCTGTTTTTT. Amino acids: CSVQSGQNPGELFF.

This chain connects TRBV29-1 to TRBJ2-7; 12 positions agree with TRBD2. Looked up from germline, CDR1 is SQVTM and CDR2 is ANQGSEA. Trimming took 3 bases from V and 3 from J; bases not matched to a gene: 6. The CDR3 length is 15 residues. CDR3 protein: CSVEELAGGHYEQYF. For the CDR3, the DNA is TGCAGCGTTGAGGAACTAGCGGGAGGCCACTACGAGCAGTACTTC.

The chain recombines TRBV28 with TRBJ1-1, with a weak D call TRBD1 (5 bases). The CDR3 sequence is 16 residues long. Trimming took off 1 base at V and 3 bases at J, with 15 bases between the two ends. Germline V gene sequence: CDR1 MDHEN, CDR2 SYDVKM. The CDR3 sequence is CASSLSPTGFYTEAFF. The CDR3 bases are TGTGCCAGCAGTTTATCCCCCACAGGCTTCTACACTGAAGCTTTCTTT.

The V call is TRBV4-1, the J call TRBJ2-7; tentatively, D is TRBD2 (6 bases). Germline V gene data show CDR1 as MGHRA and CDR2 as YSYEKL. This CDR3 region has 14 residues. V lost 4 bases, J lost 6 bases, and 16 bases lay in between. The CDR3 coding sequence is TGCGCCAGCAGCCCTGCGGGCGGGACGAGCGAGCAGTACTTC. Translating gives CASSPAGGTSEQYF.

The chain is built from TRBV28 and TRBJ2-5; TRBD2 matches 7 bases. Trimming took 5 bases from V and 5 from J; bases not matched to a gene: 8. The CDR3 is made up of 14 amino acids. Germline CDR1 and CDR2: MDHEN and SYDVKM. The CDR3 DNA reads TGTGCCAGCAGTACCTTTACCGGGGGGGAGACCCAGTACTTC. Its protein product is CASSTFTGGETQYF.

This clone was counted between two and nine times. The V call is TRBV28, the J call TRBJ2-5, with TRBD1 as a possible D gene (5 bases). V was cut by 1 base and J by 5 bases, with 17 bases left in between. This CDR3 has 16 amino acids. CDR1 and CDR2 from the germline V gene are MDHEN and SYDVKM. CDR3 in amino acids: CASSLSPGPLAETQYF. The CDR3, as DNA: TGTGCCAGCAGTTTATCTCCAGGGCCCCTTGCGGAGACCCAGTACTTC.

The chain carries TRBV2 and TRBJ2-7; D not resolved. The germline gives CDR1 SNHLY, CDR2 FYNNEI. Trimming took off 7 bases at V and 3 bases at J, with 13 bases between the two ends. This CDR3 contains 13 residues. CDR3 nucleotide sequence: TGTGCCAGCATGTGGACGGAGAGCTACGAGCAGTACTTC. This codes for CASMWTESYEQYF.

J is TRBJ2-1 and V is TRBV30, with D unclear. CDR1 and CDR2 (germline): GTSNPN, SVGIG (reference sequence). The CDR3 is 10 residues long. Trimming removed 2 bases from V and 6 bases from J, with 2 bases in between. CDR3 sequence reads: CAWSTNEQFF. In nucleotides, the CDR3 is TGTGCCTGGAGTACCAATGAGCAGTTCTTC.

The gene calls are TRBV5-1 and TRBJ1-5; possible D gene TRBD1, 5 bases. The CDR3 length is 16 residues. Deletions cut 0 bases from V and 2 bases from J, with 12 bases between. Germline CDR1 and CDR2: SGHRS and YFSETQ. The CDR3, as DNA: TGCGCCAGCAGCTTGGGCATCGGGGGAGGCAATCAGCCCCAGCATTTT. This sequence encodes CASSLGIGGGNQPQHF.

This clone was observed a single time. This chain uses TRBV5-1 with TRBJ2-3, with D possibly matching TRBD2 (5 bases). Germline CDR1 reads SGHRS; CDR2 reads YFSETQ. V was pared by 4 bases and J by 2 bases, with 20 bases between. CDR3 length: 17 residues. As DNA, the CDR3 is TGCGCCAGCAGCCCCCGTTTGGAGCGGAGAAACACAGATACGCAGTATTTT. Protein product: CASSPRLERRNTDTQYF.

This clone was found once. V usage is TRBV5-1 and J usage is TRBJ2-7; the D is unclear. Germline lookup yields CDR1 SGHRS and CDR2 YFSETQ. This CDR3 comprises 11 residues. The germline V and J ends were trimmed by 2 bases and 5 bases, with 5 bases remaining between them. Written as DNA, the CDR3 is TGCGCCAGCAGCTTCGCGGACGAGCAGTACTTC. It translates to CASSFADEQYF.

This sequence joins TRBV4-1 and TRBJ2-7; unclear D gene. V was clipped by 2 bases and J by 6 bases, with 14 bases between them. CDR1 MGHRA and CDR2 YSYEKL come from the germline V gene. The CDR3 is 14 residues long. The CDR3 DNA is TGCGCCAGCAGCCAATCGAGTTCCGCCGGCGAGCAGTACTTC. Its translation is CASSQSSSAGEQYF.

This clone has a handful of counts. The CDR3 spells CSAPETGVGDTQYF. The CDR3 nucleotides read TGCAGTGCTCCAGAGACAGGGGTCGGAGATACGCAGTATTTT. The V gene is TRBV29-1, the J gene TRBJ2-3, with TRBD1 identical over 8 bases. Germline V gives CDR1 SQVTM, CDR2 ANQGSEA. The CDR3 has 14 amino acids.

This clone was seen more than once but under ten times. The V gene is TRBV14, the J gene TRBJ2-1; the D is unclear. The germline V gene has CDR1 SGHDN and CDR2 FVKESK. The length of the CDR3 is 13 residues. V was pared by 6 bases and J by 0 bases, with 6 bases between. CDR3 protein: CASRRSSYNEQFF. CDR3 in DNA: TGTGCCAGCAGGCGGAGCTCCTACAATGAGCAGTTCTTC.

The rearrangement links TRBV15 to TRBJ2-1; the D call may be TRBD1 or TRBD2 (5 bases each). This CDR3 comprises 14 residues. Trimming pared 5 bases from V and 5 bases from J, leaving 13 bases between. Germline CDR1 LNHNV, CDR2 YYDKDF (reference sequence). This CDR3 is CATSEGTADNEQFF. CDR3 nucleotide sequence: TGTGCCACCAGCGAGGGGACGGCAGACAATGAGCAGTTCTTC.

The chain is built from TRBV27 and TRBJ2-1; D unclear. The CDR3 length is 12 residues. V lost 5 bases, J lost 10 bases, and 12 bases lay in between. Germline V gene data show CDR1 as MNHEY and CDR2 as SMNVEV (reference sequence). The CDR3 DNA follows: TGTGCCAGCAGTCCTCTAGAAGGAGAGCAGTTCTTC. The encoded protein is CASSPLEGEQFF.